Given below is one TCR beta chain in context. Antigen: not known. Data came from immunoSEQ multiplex PCR; TCRdb stores just in-frame clones and leaves some out. The sample contains tens of thousands of clones, more than 75% of which appear only once. The germline V gene has CDR1 MNHNS and CDR2 SASEGT. This CDR3 is built from 15 residues. The junction had 4 bases not matched to a gene; V was cut back by 3 bases and J by 0 bases. The data belong to a study of T cell responses to AZD1222 COVID-19 vaccine. Whole-study results and caveats: Seropositive AZD1222 recipients at baseline numbered only five or six. All repertoire sampling was performed exclusively after the peak T cell response. The span of vaccine-associated CD4 TCRs extended across spike, with dominance at 160-218 and 743-854. There were mostly white British donors and more females than males, and clonal diversity was possibly underestimated.

The sample in question was peripheral blood, obtained on day 0 of MenACWY control vaccination. The genes are TRBV6-1 and TRBJ1-1; TRBD1 matches 7 bases. The sequence came from an adult in good health. CDR3: CASSDPGQMNTEAFF. The CDR3 region has the DNA TGTGCCAGCAGTGATCCGGGACAGATGAACACTGAAGCTTTCTTT.